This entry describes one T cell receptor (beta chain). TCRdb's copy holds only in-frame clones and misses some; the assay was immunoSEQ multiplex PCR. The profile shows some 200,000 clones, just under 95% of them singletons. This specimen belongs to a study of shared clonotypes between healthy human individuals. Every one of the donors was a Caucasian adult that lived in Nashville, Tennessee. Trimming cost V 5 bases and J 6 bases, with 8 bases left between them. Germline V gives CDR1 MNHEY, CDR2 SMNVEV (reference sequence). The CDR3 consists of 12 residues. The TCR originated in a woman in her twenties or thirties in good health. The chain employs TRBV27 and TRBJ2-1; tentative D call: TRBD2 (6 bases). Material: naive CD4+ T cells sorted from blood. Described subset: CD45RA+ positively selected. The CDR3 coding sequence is TGTGCCAGCAGTAGGAGGGGCAATGAGCAGTTCTTC. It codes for CASSRRGNEQFF.